This T cell receptor beta chain was recovered during a study of control samples from healthy donors and cancer patients. Deletions cut 1 base from V and 3 bases from J, with 6 bases between. Germline V lookup: CDR1 SGHRS, CDR2 YFSETQ. The CDR3 totals 13 residues. Only in-frame clones appear in the TCRdb table, and some are missing; sequencing was by immunoSEQ multiplex PCR. This table has tens of thousands of clones, roughly nine tenths appearing once. Sequences were obtained from PBMCs. This chain joins TRBV5-1 and TRBJ2-3; D unclear. This clonotype was obtained from a man aged 30 to 45 with colorectal cancer. The DNA for the CDR3 is TGCGCCAGCAGCTTGCTAGGGACAGATACGCAGTATTTT. Protein: CASSLLGTDTQYF.